The 31 T cell receptor beta chains below all came from one sample that was sequenced in a study of T cells in Graves' hyperthyroidism and ophthalmopathy. TCR beta CDR3 regions were amplified from RNA transcripts. In the first-round RT-PCR of the TCR CDR3, the HTBI primer set was used. MiXCR, run by TCRdb on the multiplex PCR reads, gives a single entry per CDR3 protein. Of approximately 400,000 distinct CDR3 sequences detected, about 13% appear once; the ten largest clones hold 20%. Input material: blood. The receptors were gathered from a man aged 25 to 45 with Graves' hyperthyroidism that later progressed to Graves' ophthalmopathy.

This clonotype was recorded many times. The chain employs TRBV7-2 and TRBJ1-2; D is unclear. This CDR3 comprises 13 residues. Between the trimmed V and J ends, which lost 1 base and 5 bases, there was a span of 8 bases. CDR1 and CDR2 from the germline V gene are SGHTA and FQGNSA. The CDR3 DNA reads as TGTGCCAGCAGCTTAGGGCAGATTTATGGCTACACCTTC. It yields the protein CASSLGQIYGYTF. The whole variable domain, filled in from reference TRBV7-2 and TRBJ1-2, reads GAGVSQSPSNKVTEKGKDVELRCDPISGHTALYWYRQSLGQGLEFLIYFQGNSAPDKSGLPSDRFSAERTGGSVSTLTIQRTQQEDSAVYLCASSLGQIYGYTFGSGTRLTVV.

This rearrangement joins TRBV27 to TRBJ2-7; D is unresolved. CDR3 length: 14 residues. V was cut by 1 base and J by 3 bases, with 10 bases left in between. Germline CDR1 and CDR2: MNHEY and SMNVEV (reference sequence). CDR3 residues: CASSLFFFGYEQYF. As DNA, the CDR3 is TGTGCCAGCAGTTTATTTTTTTTTGGCTACGAGCAGTACTTC.

This clonotype has at least ten counts. This chain links TRBV29-1 with TRBJ2-5, with 10 bases that match TRBD1. J was trimmed by 5 bases and V by 4 bases; bases with no gene match: 4. Looked up from germline, CDR1 is SQVTM and CDR2 is ANQGSEA. This CDR3 region has 13 residues. The CDR3 DNA sequence: TGCAGCGTTGGGGGACAGGGGAGTGAGACCCAGTACTTC. Its protein is CSVGGQGSETQYF.

In this sample, this clonotype turned up many times. The chain uses TRBV12-3 or TRBV12-4 and TRBJ2-2; no firm D call. Trimming cost V 1 base and J 1 base, with 7 bases left between them. CDR3 length equals 15 residues. As DNA, the CDR3 is TGTGCCAGCAGTTTAGGGCCGAGGAACACCGGGGAGCTGTTTTTT. This codes for CASSLGPRNTGELFF.

A note on this clonotype: Since a much larger clone is just one base distant, this may be a read error. The chain links TRBV28 to TRBJ2-7; unclear D gene. The CDR3 has 16 amino acids. CDR1 is MDHEN, CDR2 SYDVKM, per germline. Trimming left V 1 base short and J 0 bases short, with 13 bases between. CDR3 amino acids: CASSLSSARSSYEQYF. The CDR3 DNA reads as TGTGCCAGCAGTTTATCCTCAGCCAGGAGCTCCTACGAGCAGTACTTC.

This clonotype was recorded at least ten times. The CDR3 reads CASIGGEQFF. CDR3 DNA sequence: TGTGCCAGCATAGGGGGCGAGCAGTTCTTC. This rearrangement joins TRBV28 to TRBJ2-1; the match to TRBD1 covers 7 bases. Germline loops: CDR1 MDHEN, CDR2 SYDVKM. The CDR3 contains 10 residues. Trimming removed 7 bases from V and 10 bases from J; junction bases left unmatched: 1.

This clonotype has just a few counts. The V and J genes are TRBV20-1 and TRBJ1-1; the D is unclear. Between the trimmed V and J ends, which lost 5 bases and 3 bases, there was a span of 13 bases. Germline V CDR1 and CDR2: DFQATT, SNEGSKA (reference sequence). The CDR3 loop spans 13 amino acids. CDR3 amino acids: CSAWTATDTEAFF. CDR3 nucleotides: TGCAGTGCTTGGACGGCGACGGACACTGAAGCTTTCTTT.

This clonotype was observed at least ten times. This chain uses TRBV11-3 with TRBJ2-7, with D perhaps TRBD1 (6 bases). The V end was cut by 1 base, the J end by 6 bases, with 10 bases between. Looked up from germline, CDR1 is SGHNT and CDR2 is YENEEA. The CDR3 contains 13 residues. As DNA, the CDR3 is TGTGCCAGCAGCTTAGGACAGGTTTCCGAGCAGTACTTC. Its translation is CASSLGQVSEQYF.

For this clonotype: This may be a read error, as it is one base from a much larger clone. In DNA, the CDR3 is TGTGTCAGCTCTCCCGCGACAGGGACCTATGGCTACACCTTC. This encodes CVSSPATGTYGYTF. The chain uses TRBV6-4 and TRBJ1-2; 7 bases map to TRBD1. The germline V gene encodes CDR1 MRHNA and CDR2 SNTAGT. This CDR3 is built from 14 residues.

The chain couples TRBV29-1 to TRBJ2-1; 12 nucleotides line up with TRBD2. With 6 bases clipped from V and 6 bases from J, the junction kept 12 bases outside the gene matches. Germline V gives CDR1 SQVTM, CDR2 ANQGSEA. The CDR3 extends over 16 amino acids. The CDR3 bases are TGCAGCGTAGTGAAGTTCGGACTAGCGGGGAGCAATGAGCAGTTCTTC. This gives the protein CSVVKFGLAGSNEQFF.

The gene calls are TRBV27 and TRBJ1-5; D ambiguous. The V gene's germline CDR1 is MNHEY and CDR2 SMNVEV (reference sequence). This CDR3 spans 15 amino acids. The V end was cut by 3 bases, the J end by 1 base, with 10 bases between. Here the CDR3 reads CASSFRLGSNQPQHF. CDR3 DNA: TGTGCCAGCAGTTTTAGGTTGGGGAGCAATCAGCCCCAGCATTTT.

The J gene is TRBJ2-2, the V gene TRBV19, with 11 bases identical to TRBD1. Germline assignment: CDR1 LNHDA and CDR2 SQIVND (reference sequence). CDR3 length: 14 residues. V shed 8 bases and J 4 bases; nucleotides not matched to a gene: 3. The DNA for the CDR3 is TGTGCCAGTGGACAGGGGGCGGCCACCGGGGAGCTGTTTTTT. Translated, it gives CASGQGAATGELFF.

This clonotype was seen ten or more times. The chain links TRBV29-1 to TRBJ2-1; D unresolved. Germline V gene lookup returns CDR1 SQVTM and CDR2 ANQGSEA. Trimming took off 3 bases at V and 0 bases at J, with 9 bases between the two ends. This CDR3 spans 14 amino acids. In DNA, the CDR3 is TGCAGCGTTGAGCCCAGGAGCTCCTACAATGAGCAGTTCTTC. Its translation is CSVEPRSSYNEQFF.

This clonotype was seen a handful of times. The CDR3 region is CASSYRRTTDTQYF. The CDR3, as DNA: TGTGCCAGCAGTTACCGGCGTACCACAGATACGCAGTATTTT. J is TRBJ2-3 and V is TRBV6-6; D remains ambiguous. Germline V gene sequence: CDR1 MNHNY, CDR2 SVGAGI (reference sequence). The ends were cut back, 2 bases at V and 2 bases at J, with 8 bases in the middle. This CDR3 is built from 14 residues.

The chain employs TRBV20-1 and TRBJ2-5, with D unclear. This CDR3 comprises 12 residues. V was pared by 3 bases and J by 1 base, with 6 bases between. CDR1 and CDR2 (germline): DFQATT, SNEGSKA (reference sequence). The CDR3 here is CSASGAQETQYF. The CDR3 DNA sequence: TGCAGTGCTAGTGGCGCCCAAGAGACCCAGTACTTC.

This clonotype showed up just a few times. V usage is TRBV28 and J usage is TRBJ2-7, with 7 bases identical to TRBD1. Losses at the gene ends were 6 bases for V and 2 bases for J; bases not matched to a gene: 10. The germline CDR1 and CDR2 sequences are MDHEN and SYDVKM. The CDR3 covers 15 residues. The CDR3 sequence: CASSPLGGRTYEQYF. CDR3 bases: TGTGCCAGCAGCCCATTAGGGGGCAGGACCTACGAGCAGTACTTC.

This clonotype showed up just a few times. The J gene is TRBJ2-3, the V gene TRBV29-1; D is unclear. V dropped 7 bases and J dropped 5 bases, with 7 bases sitting between them. CDR1 and CDR2 (germline): SQVTM, ANQGSEA. The CDR3 consists of 10 residues. As DNA, the CDR3 is TGCAGCGGGGTGGAAGATACGCAGTATTTT. This sequence encodes CSGVEDTQYF.

This clonotype has just a few counts. The genes are TRBV10-3 and TRBJ2-2; 11 nucleotides align to TRBD1. The V segment lost 2 bases and the J segment 4 bases; nucleotides outside the gene matches: 6. From germline, CDR1 is ENHRY and CDR2 SYGVKD. This CDR3 comprises 17 residues. CDR3 nucleotides: TGTGCCATCAGTGAGCGAGGACAGGGGGCAGGCACCGGGGAGCTGTTTTTT. It is translated as CAISERGQGAGTGELFF.

The J gene is TRBJ1-6, the V gene TRBV6-2 or TRBV6-3; the D is unclear. Trimming stripped 5 bases from V and 0 bases from J, with 11 bases between. Germline assignment: CDR1 MNHEY and CDR2 SVGEGT. This CDR3 has 16 amino acids. CDR3 loop: CASSATDSSYNSPLHF. Written as DNA, the CDR3 is TGTGCCAGCAGTGCTACAGATAGCTCCTATAATTCACCCCTCCACTTT.

This clonotype was counted many times. The J gene is TRBJ1-2, the V gene TRBV6-5; 7 bases match TRBD1. The CDR3 extends over 18 amino acids. Germline assignment: CDR1 MNHEY and CDR2 SVGAGI. V lost 1 base to trimming and J lost 5 bases; unmatched junction nucleotides: 16. The CDR3 here is CASSYLPGQNPFPYGYTF. The DNA of the CDR3 is TGTGCCAGCAGTTACTTGCCGGGACAGAACCCCTTCCCTTATGGCTACACCTTC.

In this sample, this clonotype turned up many times. The genes are TRBV3-1 and TRBJ2-1, with TRBD1 matching 8 bases. This CDR3 has 14 residues. The ends lost 3 bases at V and 9 bases at J; junction bases unmatched: 7. Germline CDR1 is LGHDT and CDR2 is YNNKEL (reference sequence). CDR3 in DNA: TGTGCCAGCAGCCACGGACAGGGACCTATTGAGCAGTTCTTC. Its protein is CASSHGQGPIEQFF.

This clonotype appeared a few times. The rearrangement uses TRBV25-1 and TRBJ1-1; D uncertain. The CDR3 has 8 amino acids. Germline lookup yields CDR1 MGHDK and CDR2 SYGVNS. V was clipped by 10 bases and J by 6 bases, with 3 bases between them. CDR3 loop: CATPEAFF. The CDR3 DNA reads as TGTGCCACCCCTGAAGCTTTCTTT.

This clonotype was seen at least ten times. The V gene is TRBV14, the J gene TRBJ1-1; D not resolved. CDR1 and CDR2 (germline): SGHDN, FVKESK. V shed 0 bases and J shed 5 bases, with 7 bases lying between them. The CDR3 sequence is 13 residues long. This CDR3 reads CASSQEIRTEAFF. In DNA form, the CDR3 reads TGTGCCAGCAGCCAAGAGATACGGACTGAAGCTTTCTTT.

This clonotype was seen a handful of times. The chain links TRBV27 to TRBJ2-2; no firm D call. This CDR3 spans 13 amino acids. CDR1 and CDR2 from the germline V gene are MNHEY and SMNVEV (reference sequence). Trimming took off 3 bases at V and 6 bases at J, with 8 bases between the two ends. The CDR3: CASSFWVAGELFF. CDR3 in DNA: TGTGCCAGCAGTTTTTGGGTAGCCGGGGAGCTGTTTTTT.

The gene calls are TRBV28 and TRBJ2-1, with a possible D match to TRBD1 (6 bases). The CDR3 sequence is 15 residues long. Germline values: CDR1 MDHEN, CDR2 SYDVKM. Between the trimmed V and J ends, which lost 6 bases and 8 bases, there was a span of 20 bases. The CDR3 region has the DNA TGTGCCAGCAGCCAACTATCCAGGGGATTGGATGAGCAGTTCTTC. Translated, it gives CASSQLSRGLDEQFF.

This clonotype has at least ten counts. The rearrangement uses TRBV2 and TRBJ2-7; weak D call: TRBD2 (6 bases). Trimming took off 6 bases at V and 3 bases at J, with 15 bases between the two ends. The CDR3 totals 14 residues. Per germline, CDR1 SNHLY and CDR2 FYNNEI. The CDR3 bases are TGTGCCAGCAGGGCCGGGACTCGAAGCTACGAGCAGTACTTC. Amino acid sequence: CASRAGTRSYEQYF.

The V call is TRBV27, the J call TRBJ1-6, with 7 positions matching TRBD1. Per germline, CDR1 MNHEY and CDR2 SMNVEV (reference sequence). V dropped 5 bases and J dropped 5; count of bases not matched to a gene: 9. CDR3 length: 16 residues. For the CDR3, the DNA is TGTGCCAGCAGTCTAACAGGGGCCCTTCATAATTCACCCCTCCACTTT. Its translation is CASSLTGALHNSPLHF.

This clonotype has ten or more counts. CDR3 amino acids: CSARDLEDTEAFF. In DNA, the CDR3 is TGCAGTGCTAGAGATCTGGAGGATACTGAAGCTTTCTTT. The rearrangement joins TRBV20-1 to TRBJ1-1; D remains ambiguous. Germline V lookup: CDR1 DFQATT, CDR2 SNEGSKA (reference sequence). The length of the CDR3 is 13 residues. Trimming stripped 0 bases from V and 5 bases from J, with 10 bases between.

As for this clonotype: The junction and the germline gene differ at one end; a read error may be behind it. The chain couples TRBV5-1 to TRBJ1-1; TRBD1 aligns across 9 bases. Germline assignment: CDR1 SGHRS and CDR2 YFSETQ. This CDR3 spans 13 amino acids. The CDR3 coding sequence is TGTGCCAGCACCCGGACAGGGGCAACTGAAGCTTTCTTT. Translating it yields CASTRTGATEAFF. The full variable domain, with the rest looked up from reference TRBV5-1 and TRBJ1-1, is KAGVTQTPRYLIKTRGQQVTLSCSPISGHRSVSWYQQTPGQGLQFLFEYFSETQRNKGNFPGRFSGRQFSNSRSEMNVSTLELGDSALYLCASTRTGATEAFFGQGTRLTVV.

The rearrangement joins TRBV12-3 or TRBV12-4 to TRBJ2-2; no clear D gene. The germline V and J ends were trimmed by 5 bases and 8 bases, with 21 bases remaining between them. The length of the CDR3 is 16 residues. CDR3 sequence: CASSPSSSPLRGELFF. DNA for the CDR3: TGTGCCAGCAGTCCTTCGTCCTCACCTTTAAGGGGGGAGCTGTTTTTT.

V and J are TRBV4-1 and TRBJ2-3; D not resolved. Trimming pared 2 bases from V and 2 bases from J, leaving 8 bases between. This CDR3 is 14 amino acids long. The V gene's germline CDR1 is MGHRA and CDR2 YSYEKL. Here the CDR3 DNA reads TGCGCCAGCAGCCAAAATTCATTCACAGATACGCAGTATTTT. This encodes CASSQNSFTDTQYF.